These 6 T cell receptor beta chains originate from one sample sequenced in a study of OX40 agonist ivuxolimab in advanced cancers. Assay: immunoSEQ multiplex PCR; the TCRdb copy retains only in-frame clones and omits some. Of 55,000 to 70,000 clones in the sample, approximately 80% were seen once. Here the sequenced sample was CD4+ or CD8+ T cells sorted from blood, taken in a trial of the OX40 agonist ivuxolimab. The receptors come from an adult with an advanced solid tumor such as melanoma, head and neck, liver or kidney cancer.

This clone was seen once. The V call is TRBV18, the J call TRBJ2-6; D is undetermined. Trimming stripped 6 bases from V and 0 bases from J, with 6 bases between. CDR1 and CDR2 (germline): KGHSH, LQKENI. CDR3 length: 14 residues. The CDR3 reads CASSTGSGANVLTF. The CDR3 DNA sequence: TGTGCCAGCTCCACTGGCTCTGGGGCCAACGTCCTGACTTTC.

The CDR3 bases are TGCAGTGCTACCCTCTCCTACGAGCAGTACTTC. It specifies CSATLSYEQYF. The rearrangement uses TRBV20-1 and TRBJ2-7; D remains ambiguous. The CDR3 consists of 11 residues. Trimming stripped 4 bases from V and 0 bases from J, with 4 bases between. CDR1 DFQATT and CDR2 SNEGSKA come from the germline V gene (reference sequence).

CDR3 nucleotides: TGTGCCATCAGAGAGACTAGCGAGCAGTTCTTC. Protein: CAIRETSEQFF. The rearrangement links TRBV10-3 to TRBJ2-1, with TRBD2 matching 7 bases. Per germline, CDR1 ENHRY and CDR2 SYGVKD. The CDR3 loop spans 11 amino acids. Germline trimming cut 6 bases from V and 10 bases from J; bases unmatched to any gene: 3.

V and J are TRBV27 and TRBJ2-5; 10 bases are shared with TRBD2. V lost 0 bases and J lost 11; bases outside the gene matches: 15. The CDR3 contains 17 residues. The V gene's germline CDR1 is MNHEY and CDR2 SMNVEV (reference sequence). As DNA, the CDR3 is TGTGCCAGCAGTTTATCCGTAGGTACTAGCGGGACTGGGGAGCAGTACTTC. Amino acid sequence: CASSLSVGTSGTGEQYF.

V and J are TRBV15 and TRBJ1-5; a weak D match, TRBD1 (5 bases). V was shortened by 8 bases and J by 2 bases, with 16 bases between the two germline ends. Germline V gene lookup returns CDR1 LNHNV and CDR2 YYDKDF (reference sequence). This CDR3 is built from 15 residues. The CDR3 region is CATAPAGLGNQPQHF. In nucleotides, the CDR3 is TGTGCCACCGCACCTGCGGGGCTTGGCAATCAGCCCCAGCATTTT. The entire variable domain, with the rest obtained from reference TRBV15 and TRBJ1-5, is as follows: DAMVIQNPRYQVTQFGKPVTLSCSQTLNHNVMYWYQQKSSQAPKLLFHYYDKDFNNEADTPDNFQSRRPNTSFCFLDIRSPGLGDTAMYLCATAPAGLGNQPQHFGDGTRLSIL.

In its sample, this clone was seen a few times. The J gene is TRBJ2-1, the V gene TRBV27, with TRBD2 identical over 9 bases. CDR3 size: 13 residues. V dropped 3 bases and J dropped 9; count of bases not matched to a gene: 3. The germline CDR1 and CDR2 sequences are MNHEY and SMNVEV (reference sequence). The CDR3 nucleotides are TGTGCCAGCAGTTTGGCTAGCGGGACTGAGCAGTTCTTC. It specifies CASSLASGTEQFF.